This TCR beta chain originates from a study of CXCR3-negative and CXCR3-positive naive CD8 T cells. Study information: Per-library TRB read counts averaged about 1.5 +/- 0.3 million, adding up to 110 million to 150 million in total. Findings of the study overall: CXCR3-positive naive cells had more hydrophobic TRB CDR3s than CXCR3-negative naive cells. Freshly isolated PBMCs were used in most assays, given partial CXCR3 loss after freezing. Comparably high diversity marked both naive subsets, whereas memory CD8+ cells had much lower diversity.

Naive CD8+ T cells displayed a CD45RO-CCR7+CD27+CD95- phenotype. The libraries of TRB cDNA were prepared using 5' RACE with UMI labels. TCRdb re-called the 5' RACE reads and shows each CDR3 protein once, DNA omitted. The record lists around 63,000 distinct CDR3 sequences, of which the ten most abundant hold around 5%. The CDR3 has 16 residues. The germline V gene encodes CDR1 LGHNA and CDR2 YSLEER. Notes on this clonotype: Its antigen remains unidentified.

What was sequenced was naive CXCR3+ CD8+ T cells from blood. Regarding subset: CD45RO-CCR7+CD27+CD95- naive CD8+ T cells expressing CXCR3 (TNR3+). This TCR was sampled from a human donor in good health. Some clones in this sample may be carry-over from other donors' samples. The gene calls are TRBV4-3 and TRBJ1-3. CDR3 sequence reads: CASRPPRERGGNTIYF.